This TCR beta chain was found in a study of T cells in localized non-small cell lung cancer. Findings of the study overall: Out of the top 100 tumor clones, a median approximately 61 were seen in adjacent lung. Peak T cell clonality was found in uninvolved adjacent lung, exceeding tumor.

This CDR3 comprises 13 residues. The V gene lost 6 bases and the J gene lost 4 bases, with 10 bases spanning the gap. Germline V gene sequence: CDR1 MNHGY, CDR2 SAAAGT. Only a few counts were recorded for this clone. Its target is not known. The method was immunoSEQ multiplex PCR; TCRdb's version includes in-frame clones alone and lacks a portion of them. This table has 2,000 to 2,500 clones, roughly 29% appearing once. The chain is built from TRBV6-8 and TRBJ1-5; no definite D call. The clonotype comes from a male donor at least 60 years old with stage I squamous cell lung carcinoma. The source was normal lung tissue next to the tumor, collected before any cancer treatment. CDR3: CASRLKKNQPQHF. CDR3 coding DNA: TGTGCCAGCAGACTAAAAAAGAATCAGCCCCAGCATTTT.